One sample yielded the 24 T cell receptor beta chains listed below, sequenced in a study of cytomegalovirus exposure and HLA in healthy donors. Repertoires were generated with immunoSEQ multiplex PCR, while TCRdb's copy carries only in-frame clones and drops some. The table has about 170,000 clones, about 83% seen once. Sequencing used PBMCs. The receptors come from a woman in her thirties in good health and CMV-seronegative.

CDR3 protein: CASSPFGVNTEAFF. DNA for the CDR3: TGCGCCAGCAGCCCCTTCGGGGTAAACACTGAAGCTTTCTTT. The chain has TRBV4-1 and TRBJ1-1; D not certain. Germline lookup yields CDR1 MGHRA and CDR2 YSYEKL. The V and J ends lost 4 bases and 2 bases respectively, with 11 bases between them. CDR3 length equals 14 residues.

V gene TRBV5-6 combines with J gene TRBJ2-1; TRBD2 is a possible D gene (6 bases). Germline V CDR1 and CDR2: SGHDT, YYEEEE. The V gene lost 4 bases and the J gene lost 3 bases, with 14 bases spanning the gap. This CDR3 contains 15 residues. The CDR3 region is CASSGGLGFYNEQFF. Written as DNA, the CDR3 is TGTGCCAGCAGCGGAGGGCTGGGCTTCTACAATGAGCAGTTCTTC.

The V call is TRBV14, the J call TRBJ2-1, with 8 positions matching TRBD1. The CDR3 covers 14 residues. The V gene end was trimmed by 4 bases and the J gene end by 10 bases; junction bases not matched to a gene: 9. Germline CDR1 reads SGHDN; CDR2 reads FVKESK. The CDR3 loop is CASSPTQGAGEQFF. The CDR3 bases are TGTGCCAGCAGCCCGACTCAGGGGGCGGGGGAGCAGTTCTTC.

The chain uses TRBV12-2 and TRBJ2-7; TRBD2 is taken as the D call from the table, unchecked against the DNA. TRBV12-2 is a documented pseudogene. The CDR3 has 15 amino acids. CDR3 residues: CASRPREGGPYEQYF. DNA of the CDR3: TGTGCAAGTCGCCCCCGGGAGGGCGGCCCCTACGAGCAGTACTTC.

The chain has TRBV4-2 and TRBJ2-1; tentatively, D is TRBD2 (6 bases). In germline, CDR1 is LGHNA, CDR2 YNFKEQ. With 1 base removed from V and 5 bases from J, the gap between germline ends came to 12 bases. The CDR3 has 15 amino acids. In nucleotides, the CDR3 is TGTGCCAGCAGCCAAGTCCGCGGCGGGGACAATGAGCAGTTCTTC. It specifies CASSQVRGGDNEQFF.

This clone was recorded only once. The CDR3 is CASSAQGFDTQYF. CDR3 DNA sequence: TGTGCCAGCAGTGCACAGGGGTTTGATACGCAGTATTTT. The genes are TRBV2 and TRBJ2-3; 7 nucleotides line up with TRBD1. Germline V lookup: CDR1 SNHLY, CDR2 FYNNEI. The CDR3 has 13 residues. Trimming cost V 4 bases and J 6 bases; bases outside gene matches: 4.

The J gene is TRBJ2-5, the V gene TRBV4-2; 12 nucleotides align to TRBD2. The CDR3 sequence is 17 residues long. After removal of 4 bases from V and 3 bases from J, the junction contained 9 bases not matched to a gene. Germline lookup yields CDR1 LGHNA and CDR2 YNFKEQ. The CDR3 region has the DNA TGTGCCAGCAGCCCCGGACTAGCGGGGACCCAAGAAGAGACCCAGTACTTC. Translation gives CASSPGLAGTQEETQYF.

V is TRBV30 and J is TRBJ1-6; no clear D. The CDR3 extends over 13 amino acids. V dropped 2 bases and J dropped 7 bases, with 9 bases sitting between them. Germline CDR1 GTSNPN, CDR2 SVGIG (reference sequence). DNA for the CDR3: TGTGCCTGGAGTAACGGTGTCAATTCACCCCTCCACTTT. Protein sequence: CAWSNGVNSPLHF.

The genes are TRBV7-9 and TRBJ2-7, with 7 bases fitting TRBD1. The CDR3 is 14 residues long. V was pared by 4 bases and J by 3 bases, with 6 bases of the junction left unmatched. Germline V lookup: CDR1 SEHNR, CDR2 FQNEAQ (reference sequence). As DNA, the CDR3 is TGTGCCAGCAGCTCACCGGGACAGAGCTACGAGCAGTACTTC. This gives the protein CASSSPGQSYEQYF.

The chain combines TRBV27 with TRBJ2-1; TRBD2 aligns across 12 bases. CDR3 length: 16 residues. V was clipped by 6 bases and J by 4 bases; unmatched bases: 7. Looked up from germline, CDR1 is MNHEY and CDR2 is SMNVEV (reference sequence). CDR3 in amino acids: CASRDRGLAGYNEQFF. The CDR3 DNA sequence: TGTGCCAGCAGGGATCGCGGACTAGCGGGGTACAATGAGCAGTTCTTC.

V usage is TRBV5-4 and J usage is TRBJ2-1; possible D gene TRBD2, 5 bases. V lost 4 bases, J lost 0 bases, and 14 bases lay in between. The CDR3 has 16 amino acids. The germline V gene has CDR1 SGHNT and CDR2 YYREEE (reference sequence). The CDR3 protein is CASSPSGGSSYNEQFF. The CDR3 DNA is TGTGCCAGCAGCCCCAGCGGCGGAAGCTCCTACAATGAGCAGTTCTTC.

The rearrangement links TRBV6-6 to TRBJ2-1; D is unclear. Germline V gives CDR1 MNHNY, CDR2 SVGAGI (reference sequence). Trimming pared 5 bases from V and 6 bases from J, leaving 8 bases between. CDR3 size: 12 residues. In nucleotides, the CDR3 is TGTGCCAGCAGTCTATCTTCCAATGAGCAGTTCTTC. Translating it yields CASSLSSNEQFF.

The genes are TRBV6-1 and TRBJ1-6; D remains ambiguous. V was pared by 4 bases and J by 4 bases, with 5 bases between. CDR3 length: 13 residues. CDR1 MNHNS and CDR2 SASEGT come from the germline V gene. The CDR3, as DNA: TGTGCCAGCAGTGGCACATATAATTCACCCCTCCACTTT. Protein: CASSGTYNSPLHF.

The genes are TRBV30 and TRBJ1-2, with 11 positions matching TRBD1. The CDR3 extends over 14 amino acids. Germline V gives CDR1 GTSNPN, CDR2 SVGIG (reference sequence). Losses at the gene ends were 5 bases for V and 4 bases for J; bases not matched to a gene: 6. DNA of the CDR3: TGTGCCTGGTACCGGGACAGGGGGTTCTATGGCTACACCTTC. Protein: CAWYRDRGFYGYTF.

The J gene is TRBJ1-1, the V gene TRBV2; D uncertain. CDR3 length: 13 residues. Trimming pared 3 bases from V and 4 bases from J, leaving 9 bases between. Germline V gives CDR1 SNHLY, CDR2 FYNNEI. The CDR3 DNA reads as TGTGCCAGCAGTGAGGGCTTGGGCACTGAAGCTTTCTTT. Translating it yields CASSEGLGTEAFF. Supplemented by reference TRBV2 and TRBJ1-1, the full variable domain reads EPEVTQTPSHQVTQMGQEVILRCVPISNHLYFYWYRQILGQKVEFLVSFYNNEISEKSEIFDDQFSVERPDGSNFTLKIRSTKLEDSAMYFCASSEGLGTEAFFGQGTRLTVV.

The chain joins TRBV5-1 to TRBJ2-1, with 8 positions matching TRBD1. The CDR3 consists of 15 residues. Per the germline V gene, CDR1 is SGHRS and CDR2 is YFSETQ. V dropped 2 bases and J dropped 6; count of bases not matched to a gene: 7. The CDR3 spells CASSFRQGAANEQFF. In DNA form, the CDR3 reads TGCGCCAGCAGCTTTCGGCAGGGGGCTGCCAATGAGCAGTTCTTC.

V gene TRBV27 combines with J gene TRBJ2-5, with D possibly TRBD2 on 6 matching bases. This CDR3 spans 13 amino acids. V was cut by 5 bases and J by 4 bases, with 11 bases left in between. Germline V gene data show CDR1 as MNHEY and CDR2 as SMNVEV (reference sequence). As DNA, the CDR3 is TGTGCCAGCAGTCACGGGAGTTTAGAGACCCAGTACTTC. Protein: CASSHGSLETQYF.

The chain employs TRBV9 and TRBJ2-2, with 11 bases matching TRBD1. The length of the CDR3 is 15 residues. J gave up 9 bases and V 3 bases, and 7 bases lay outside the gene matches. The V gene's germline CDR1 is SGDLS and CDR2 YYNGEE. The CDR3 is CASSDGDRGVRELFF. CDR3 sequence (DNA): TGTGCCAGCAGCGATGGGGACAGGGGGGTCCGGGAGCTGTTTTTT.

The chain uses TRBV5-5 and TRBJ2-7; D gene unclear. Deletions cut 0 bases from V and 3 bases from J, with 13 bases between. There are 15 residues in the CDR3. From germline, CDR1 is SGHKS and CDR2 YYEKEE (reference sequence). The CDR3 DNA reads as TGTGCCAGCAGCTTGGCCCCGCATAGAAGCTACGAGCAGTACTTC. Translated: CASSLAPHRSYEQYF.

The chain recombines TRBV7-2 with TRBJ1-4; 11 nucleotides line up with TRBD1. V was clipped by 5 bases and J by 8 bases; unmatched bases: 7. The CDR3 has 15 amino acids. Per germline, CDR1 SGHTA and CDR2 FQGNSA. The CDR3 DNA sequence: TGTGCCAGCAGCCCGTGGACAGGGGGCGCCGAAAAACTGTTTTTT. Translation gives CASSPWTGGAEKLFF.

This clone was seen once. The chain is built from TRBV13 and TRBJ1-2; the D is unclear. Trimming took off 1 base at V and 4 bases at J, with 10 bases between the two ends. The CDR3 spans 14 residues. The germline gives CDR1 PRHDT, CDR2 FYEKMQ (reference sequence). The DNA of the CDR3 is TGTGCCAGCAGCTTAGCAGAGGCGAGCTATGGCTACACCTTC. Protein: CASSLAEASYGYTF.

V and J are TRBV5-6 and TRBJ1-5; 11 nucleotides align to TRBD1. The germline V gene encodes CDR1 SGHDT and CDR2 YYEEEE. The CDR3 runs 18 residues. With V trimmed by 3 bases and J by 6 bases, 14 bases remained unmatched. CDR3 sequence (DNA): TGTGCCAGCAGCTCAAACCCAAGGACAGGGGGCGTGGGTCAGCCCCAGCATTTT. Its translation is CASSSNPRTGGVGQPQHF.

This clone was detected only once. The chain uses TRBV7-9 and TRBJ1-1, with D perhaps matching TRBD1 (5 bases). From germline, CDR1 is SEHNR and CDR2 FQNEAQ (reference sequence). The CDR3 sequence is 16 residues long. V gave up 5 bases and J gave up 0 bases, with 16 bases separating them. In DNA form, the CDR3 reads TGTGCCAGCAGCCCCAAGCAGGGTTGGATGAACACTGAAGCTTTCTTT. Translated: CASSPKQGWMNTEAFF.

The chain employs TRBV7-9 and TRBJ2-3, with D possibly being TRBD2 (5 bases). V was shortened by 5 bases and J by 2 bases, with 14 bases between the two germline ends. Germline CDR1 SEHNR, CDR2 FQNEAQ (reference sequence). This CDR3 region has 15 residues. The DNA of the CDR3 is TGTGCCAGCAGCGACGGACTGGGTATCACAGATACGCAGTATTTT. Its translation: CASSDGLGITDTQYF.